This passage covers 21 T cell receptor beta chains from one sample sequenced in a study of monozygotic twins with cystic fibrosis. The repertoire was sequenced with immunoSEQ multiplex PCR; TCRdb's copy has only in-frame clones and lacks some. The sample gives roughly 19,000 clones, 97% of which show up once; 1.5% to 2% is in the top ten. The sequenced sample consisted of blood. The source of these receptors is a woman aged 30 to 39 with cystic fibrosis.

This sequence joins TRBV30 and TRBJ1-6, with D tentatively TRBD1 (5 bases). V was cut by 3 bases and J by 5 bases, with 11 bases left in between. The V gene's germline CDR1 is GTSNPN and CDR2 SVGIG (reference sequence). CDR3 length equals 14 residues. DNA for the CDR3: TGTGCCTGGAGCGGGGCCGCAGATAATTCACCCCTCCACTTT. Its translation is CAWSGAADNSPLHF.

The rearrangement uses TRBV7-9 and TRBJ2-5, with no clear D. The CDR3 length is 12 residues. V lost 7 bases and J lost 6, with 12 bases in between. Germline loops: CDR1 SEHNR, CDR2 FQNEAQ (reference sequence). This CDR3 reads CASTPPWQTQYF. The CDR3 nucleotides are TGTGCCAGCACTCCCCCTTGGCAGACCCAGTACTTC.

The V call is TRBV4-1, the J call TRBJ1-1; the match to TRBD1 covers 8 bases. J was trimmed by 5 bases and V by 4 bases; bases with no gene match: 6. CDR3 length equals 14 residues. CDR1 is MGHRA, CDR2 YSYEKL, per germline. CDR3 amino acids: CASSPRTGRTEAFF. The CDR3 coding sequence is TGCGCCAGCAGCCCCCGGACAGGGAGAACTGAAGCTTTCTTT.

This chain uses TRBV5-1 with TRBJ1-4, with a tentative D call TRBD1 (6 bases). V was clipped by 3 bases and J by 4 bases, with 13 bases between them. The germline CDR1 and CDR2 sequences are SGHRS and YFSETQ. The CDR3 covers 15 residues. CDR3 loop: CASSWDTGNNEKLFF. CDR3 in DNA: TGCGCCAGCAGCTGGGATACAGGGAATAATGAAAAACTGTTTTTT.

V is TRBV5-1 and J is TRBJ2-5; 8 bases map to TRBD2. Trimming took 4 bases from V and 4 from J; bases not matched to a gene: 18. Germline CDR1 reads SGHRS; CDR2 reads YFSETQ. The CDR3 totals 18 residues. This CDR3 is CASSTEVISGGRRETQYF. CDR3 nucleotide sequence: TGCGCCAGCAGCACTGAGGTGATCTCGGGGGGGCGGAGAGAGACCCAGTACTTC.

The chain recombines TRBV2 with TRBJ2-2; D is unresolved. The CDR3 runs 14 residues. Germline lookup yields CDR1 SNHLY and CDR2 FYNNEI. Trimming shortened V by 6 bases and J by 0 bases, and 8 bases separated the two germline ends. The CDR3: CASSTEANTGELFF. The CDR3 DNA sequence: TGTGCCAGCAGCACCGAAGCGAACACCGGGGAGCTGTTTTTT.

This clone has only one observation. The chain has TRBV5-1 and TRBJ2-3, with D hard to call. Trimming removed 0 bases at V and 0 bases at J, with 5 bases between. This CDR3 contains 14 residues. Germline CDR1 reads SGHRS; CDR2 reads YFSETQ. The CDR3 nucleotides are TGCGCCAGCAGCTTGGGTGGGAGCACAGATACGCAGTATTTT. It is translated as CASSLGGSTDTQYF.

The chain has TRBV5-1 and TRBJ2-1, with D unclear. The V gene lost 1 base and the J gene lost 6 bases, with 20 bases spanning the gap. CDR3 length equals 17 residues. CDR1 is SGHRS and CDR2 is YFSETQ in the germline V gene. This CDR3 reads CASSLPLRVSRSNEQFF. DNA for the CDR3: TGCGCCAGCAGCTTGCCCCTCAGAGTCAGTCGCTCCAATGAGCAGTTCTTC.

The chain links TRBV18 to TRBJ2-1, with a weak D call TRBD2 (5 bases). This CDR3 region has 14 residues. V dropped 6 bases and J dropped 4 bases, with 13 bases sitting between them. Germline loops: CDR1 KGHSH, CDR2 LQKENI. CDR3 in DNA: TGTGCCAGCTCCCTAGCAAGCGGTTACAATGAGCAGTTCTTC. Its translation: CASSLASGYNEQFF.

The chain employs TRBV5-1 and TRBJ2-7; 7 nucleotides align to TRBD2. CDR1 and CDR2 (germline): SGHRS, YFSETQ. CDR3 size: 16 residues. Trimming cost V 0 bases and J 4 bases; bases outside gene matches: 10. CDR3 sequence (DNA): TGCGCCAGCAGCTTGGCCCTTAACGGGGAGGGGTACGAGCAGTACTTC. Its protein product is CASSLALNGEGYEQYF.

Only one count was recorded for this clone. CDR3 in amino acids: CASSQGNANQPQHF. In DNA form, the CDR3 reads TGTGCCAGTAGTCAGGGGAATGCGAATCAGCCCCAGCATTTT. The V call is TRBV19, the J call TRBJ1-5; D possibly corresponds to TRBD1 (6 bases). The CDR3 spans 14 residues. Trimming cost V 5 bases and J 4 bases, with 12 bases left between them. Per germline, CDR1 LNHDA and CDR2 SQIVND (reference sequence).

The rearrangement joins TRBV7-8 to TRBJ1-6, with D possibly TRBD1 on 6 matching bases. The length of the CDR3 is 19 residues. V shed 6 bases and J shed 7 bases, with 28 bases lying between them. The germline V gene encodes CDR1 SGHVS and CDR2 FQNEAQ. CDR3 sequence reads: CASSKYPVRTDSRNSPLHF. The CDR3 region has the DNA TGTGCCAGCAGTAAATACCCAGTAAGGACAGATAGTCGGAATTCACCCCTCCACTTT.

The V call is TRBV5-4, the J call TRBJ2-3, with D tentatively TRBD2 (5 bases). This CDR3 comprises 14 residues. The V and J ends lost 3 bases and 5 bases respectively, with 13 bases between them. Germline V gene lookup returns CDR1 SGHNT and CDR2 YYREEE (reference sequence). The CDR3 coding sequence is TGTGCCAGCAGCTCTCGGGCCGCGGGAGATACGCAGTATTTT. This translates into CASSSRAAGDTQYF.

V is TRBV9 and J is TRBJ1-5; D gene unclear. This CDR3 region has 15 residues. The germline V and J ends were trimmed by 0 bases and 0 bases, with 7 bases remaining between them. CDR1 is SGDLS, CDR2 YYNGEE, per germline. The DNA for the CDR3 is TGTGCCAGCAGCGTAGGAGACACTAGCAATCAGCCCCAGCATTTT. Translating it yields CASSVGDTSNQPQHF.

Details on this clone: One junction end does not reproduce the germline sequence, and a read error may be involved. This sequence joins TRBV4-1 and TRBJ1-2; the D gene is possibly TRBD1 (5 bases). CDR1 and CDR2 from the germline V gene are MGHRA and YSYEKL. There are 13 residues in the CDR3. As DNA, the CDR3 is TGCGCCAGCAGCCGACCGGGACGGGAGCTGGGAGCCTTC. It encodes CASSRPGRELGAF.

The chain combines TRBV23-1 with TRBJ2-1, with 8 positions matching TRBD2. TRBV23-1 is marked as an open reading frame, function uncertain. The CDR3 has 17 residues. V trimming: 6 bases; J trimming: 5 bases; junction bases outside the gene matches: 15. The CDR3 region is CASSQPPGGAFHNEQFF. The CDR3 bases are TGCGCCAGCAGCCAACCCCCCGGGGGGGCCTTCCACAATGAGCAGTTCTTC.

This chain uses TRBV10-2 with TRBJ2-7; the match to TRBD1 covers 7 bases. Trimming at V came to 4 bases and at J to 1 base, leaving 10 bases not matched to a gene. Germline lookup yields CDR1 WSHSY and CDR2 SAAADI. The CDR3 runs to 16 residues. Written as DNA, the CDR3 is TGCGCCAGCAGTGTAACCGGGACAGACACATCCTACGAGCAGTACTTC. Protein: CASSVTGTDTSYEQYF.

V and J are TRBV19 and TRBJ2-7; the D is unclear. Germline V gene lookup returns CDR1 LNHDA and CDR2 SQIVND (reference sequence). This CDR3 is 15 amino acids long. Trimming stripped 3 bases from V and 6 bases from J, with 18 bases between. The CDR3 DNA is TGTGCCAGTAGTATGACCCAGGCCGAGGTCATCGAGCAGTACTTC. This translates into CASSMTQAEVIEQYF.

This clone was seen only once. The chain is built from TRBV7-8 and TRBJ1-1; 9 bases align to TRBD1. Trimming removed 1 base from V and 3 bases from J; junction bases left unmatched: 9. This CDR3 has 17 residues. The germline CDR1 and CDR2 sequences are SGHVS and FQNEAQ. CDR3 loop: CASSLEVQGAEDTEAFF. DNA for the CDR3: TGTGCCAGCAGCTTAGAGGTACAGGGGGCGGAGGACACTGAAGCTTTCTTT.

This chain joins TRBV27 and TRBJ2-1; D is possibly TRBD2 (7 bases). The CDR3 sequence is 17 residues long. V was pared by 0 bases and J by 4 bases, with 16 bases between. CDR1 MNHEY and CDR2 SMNVEV come from the germline V gene (reference sequence). The CDR3 sequence: CASSLSGDGGPYNEQFF. The CDR3 nucleotides are TGTGCCAGCAGTTTATCGGGGGACGGGGGGCCTTACAATGAGCAGTTCTTC.

V usage is TRBV6-5 and J usage is TRBJ1-1; possibly TRBD1 for D (6 bases). Per the germline V gene, CDR1 is MNHEY and CDR2 is SVGAGI. The germline V and J ends were trimmed by 4 bases and 1 base, with 16 bases remaining between them. The CDR3 length is 16 residues. CDR3 residues: CASSSYIGQKNTEAFF. In DNA, the CDR3 is TGTGCCAGCAGTTCTTACATTGGACAGAAGAACACTGAAGCTTTCTTT.